This TCR beta chain was identified in a study of T cells in Graves' hyperthyroidism and ophthalmopathy. Study-wide results and limits: Stable hyperthyroidism was separated from ophthalmopathy by a model based on 13 V-J features. Blood shared most expanded thyroid clonotypes above 0.001.

This clonotype was recorded a few times. What it recognizes is unknown. Amplification targeted TCR beta CDR3 regions from RNA transcripts. HTBI primers drove first-round RT-PCR of the TCR CDR3. TCRdb redid the calling of the multiplex PCR reads with MiXCR, one entry per CDR3 protein. Here the sample spans some 400,000 distinct CDR3 sequences, about 15% being singletons. V dropped 9 bases and J dropped 4 bases, with 15 bases sitting between them. The CDR3 spans 14 residues. Germline CDR1 and CDR2: ENHRY and SYGVKD. A roughly 9.3 ml volume of fresh peripheral blood provided the PBMCs. The sequence was collected from a woman aged 55 to 70 with Graves' hyperthyroidism. This chain uses TRBV10-3 with TRBJ2-2; D unclear. The source material was blood. The chain's CDR3 is CAITPTPTTGELFF. In DNA form, the CDR3 reads TGTGCCATTACGCCGACTCCTACCACCGGGGAGCTGTTTTTT.